The following is a TCR beta chain sequence with its context. The target antigen is unknown. Data came from immunoSEQ multiplex PCR; TCRdb stores just in-frame clones and leaves some out. The table lists about 49,000 clones, 55% to 80% of them singletons, with roughly 4% in the top ten. This sample stems from a study of radiotherapy plus CTLA-4 blockade in lung cancer. Study-wide background: Among patients, more than 15% showed objective responses, and around 30% had disease control.

Chemo-refractory metastatic non-small-cell lung cancer patients were treated with focal radiation plus CTLA-4 blockade with ipilimumab. V was pared by 6 bases and J by 0 bases, with 11 bases between. This CDR3 region has 14 residues. The germline V gene encodes CDR1 MNHNS and CDR2 SASEGT. Study conclusions and caveats: In blood, TCR clones derived from the tumor expanded after radiotherapy plus ipilimumab. Increased serum interferon-beta after radiation also reportedly predicted response strongly.

The starting material was peripheral blood, obtained from a patient treated with radiotherapy plus ipilimumab. The receptor comes from a human donor with non-small cell lung cancer who had a complete response to radiotherapy plus ipilimumab. The chain uses TRBV6-1 and TRBJ1-1, with D unclear. CDR3 in DNA: TGTGCCAGCAGGGGGAGGCTAATGAACACTGAAGCTTTCTTT. It is translated as CASRGRLMNTEAFF.